The rows below give T cell receptor beta chains drawn from one sample of a study of response to subunit inactivated influenza vaccine. TCRdb analysed the RT-PCR reads with MiXCR anew, one entry per CDR3 protein. Of 450,000 to 600,000 distinct CDR3 sequences listed, 7.2% were seen once; the top ten hold about an eighth. The sample in question was PBMCs from blood, obtained about 23 months after vaccination. Every receptor here comes from a man between 50 and 69 years old who received an inactivated influenza vaccine. Both conserved end residues are part of each CDR3. Each record gives: V gene, D gene, J gene, clone size, CDR3 DNA, CDR3 protein. The D gene is left open where the match is weak. Expanded clones are given a class, and other clones once, few, many or no size at all.

>TRBV10-3|-|TRBJ1-4|-
TGTGCCATCAGTGAGATCGGGGGGGAGAAACTGTTTTTT
CAISEIGGEKLFF
>TRBV20-1|-|TRBJ2-5|few
TGCAGTGCTAGAGACCGTACTAGGGGAGAGACCCAGTACTTC
CSARDRTRGETQYF
>TRBV7-3|TRBD2|TRBJ2-1|-
TGTGCCAGCAGCACCCAGGGACTAGCGGGCGTCAATGAGCAGTTCTTC
CASSTQGLAGVNEQFF
>TRBV24-1|TRBD2|TRBJ2-2|-
TGTGCCACCAGTGATTTTAGCGGGGGGAAGAACACCGGGGAGCTGTTTTTT
CATSDFSGGKNTGELFF
>TRBV7-2|-|TRBJ1-6|few
TGTGCCAGCAGCATCTTTACAGGGCCCCTCCACTTT
CASSIFTGPLHF
>TRBV6-2/TRBV6-3|-|TRBJ2-5|-
TGTGCCAGCAGTTACCTAGTGGGGGACCAAGAGACCCAGTACTTC
CASSYLVGDQETQYF
>TRBV5-1|-|TRBJ2-3|many
TGCGCCAGCAGCTTGGAACAGGGCCACACAGATACGCAGTATTTT
CASSLEQGHTDTQYF
>TRBV5-5|TRBD2|TRBJ2-1|many
TGTGCCAGCAGCTTCCCCGGGGGGGGCGGGACCTACAATGAGCAGTTCTTC
CASSFPGGGGTYNEQFF
>TRBV12-3/TRBV12-4|-|TRBJ2-7|-
TGTGCCAGCAGTTTATTTGAGGGGAGCGAGCAGTACTTC
CASSLFEGSEQYF
>TRBV4-1|-|TRBJ2-4|few
TGCGCCAGCAGCCAAGGATCCGAGAGCATTCAGTACTTC
CASSQGSESIQYF
>TRBV4-1|-|TRBJ2-7|few
TGCGCCAGCAGCCCGGGAGCTCCCAGGTCCGAGCAGTACTTC
CASSPGAPRSEQYF
>TRBV6-1|-|TRBJ2-1|few
TGTGCCAGCAGCCGGACCGCTCACTACAATGAGCAGTTCTTC
CASSRTAHYNEQFF
>TRBV28|TRBD1|TRBJ2-7|-
TGTGCCAGCAGACCAAGGGGGCATGGGGAGCAGTACTTC
CASRPRGHGEQYF
>TRBV5-1|-|TRBJ2-2|few
TGCGCCAGCAGCCTCAGGGGTGGTGGCACCGGGGAGCTGTTTTTT
CASSLRGGGTGELFF
>TRBV12-3/TRBV12-4|-|TRBJ1-5|-
TGTGCCAGCAGTTTAGGGAACAGAGATCAGCCCCAGCATTTT
CASSLGNRDQPQHF
>TRBV5-1|-|TRBJ1-4|many
TGCGCCAGCAGCCTTCGTCCAACTAATGAAAAACTGTTTTTT
CASSLRPTNEKLFF
>TRBV4-3|-|TRBJ2-7|few
TGCGCCAGCAGCCAAGGTACCGGGACGGGGAGCTACGAGCAGTACTTC
CASSQGTGTGSYEQYF
>TRBV4-3|-|TRBJ2-4|-
TGCGCCAGCAGCCAAGATGGCAGTCAGGCAAACATTCAGTACTTC
CASSQDGSQANIQYF
>TRBV20-1|-|TRBJ2-5|-
TGCAGTGCTGTATCGAGTTGGGGGGAAGAGACCCAGTACTTC
CSAVSSWGEETQYF
>TRBV19|-|TRBJ2-1|few
TGTGCCAGTAGTTCCGAACCAGCGTACACTGAGCAGTTCTTC
CASSSEPAYTEQFF
>TRBV7-3|-|TRBJ2-1|many
TGTGCCAGCAGCCCCGCTCCAGAAGGTGAGCAGTTCTTC
CASSPAPEGEQFF
>TRBV4-3|TRBD2|TRBJ2-1|few
TGCGCCAGCAGCCAAGATGGGGCGGGAGTCCACAATGAGCAGTTCTTC
CASSQDGAGVHNEQFF
>TRBV10-3|-|TRBJ2-3|few
TGTGCCATCAGTCCCTTCACAGATACGCAGTATTTT
CAISPFTDTQYF
>TRBV7-2|-|TRBJ2-1|-
TGTGCCAGCAGCTTCGGCCACTCCGATGTGAATGAGCAGTTCTTC
CASSFGHSDVNEQFF
>TRBV12-3/TRBV12-4|-|TRBJ2-3|-
TGTGCCAGCCGGTTGAATGTTCCAGATACGCAGTATTTT
CASRLNVPDTQYF
>TRBV5-6|-|TRBJ2-7|-
TGTGCCAGCAGCCCGTGGGTCGGTAGCGTCTACGAGCAGTACTTC
CASSPWVGSVYEQYF
>TRBV6-1|-|TRBJ1-2|-
TGTGCCAGCAGTGAACAGGGAAAGGGCTATGGCTACACCTTC
CASSEQGKGYGYTF
>TRBV28|-|TRBJ2-7|few
TGTGCCAGCAGTTTATTGGGACAAGAACTCTACGAGCAGTACTTC
CASSLLGQELYEQYF
>TRBV7-2|-|TRBJ2-6|-
TGTGCCAGCAGCTCCACCCCGAGGTCTGGGGCCAACGTCCTGACTTTC
CASSSTPRSGANVLTF
>TRBV7-9|-|TRBJ1-5|many
TGTGCCAGCAGCTTTGGCGGCCGCAATCAGCCCCAGCATTTT
CASSFGGRNQPQHF